This T cell receptor beta chain is drawn from a study of low-dose radiotherapy and immunotherapy resistance in tumors. On the study more broadly: Treatment of Cohort 2 consisted of 1 Gy per fraction every two weeks, amounting to 13 Gy over 26 weeks. A daily 300 mg dose of oral aspirin was taken by patients for four cycles from cycle 1 day 1. Every two weeks, the protocol called for intravenous cyclophosphamide at 200 mg/m2. It was given one day before each radiation and immunotherapy administration.

Germline V lookup: CDR1 SGHRS, CDR2 YFSETQ. J gave up 5 bases and V 7 bases, and 7 bases lay outside the gene matches. CDR3 size: 14 residues. Noted time point: before trial treatment. Nivolumab, ipilimumab, aspirin, low-dose cyclophosphamide and low-dose radiotherapy were given to donors. Alpha- and beta-chain coverage of first-strand cDNA came from TRAV- and TRBV-specific primers. TCR amplification involved about 19 PCR cycles with a constant-region primer and V-primer adapter. Via MiXCR, TCRdb re-called the reads, giving one row per CDR3 protein. The sample contains 35,000 to 45,000 distinct CDR3 sequences, 30% to 35% of which appear only once.

V is TRBV5-1 and J is TRBJ1-4, with 8 bases lining up with TRBD1. The sequence was collected from a male donor with gallbladder cancer. Sequenced material: PBMCs, taken before treatment. Here the CDR3 reads CASAGQGRNEKLFF. The CDR3 bases are TGCGCCAGCGCCGGACAGGGTAGGAATGAAAAACTGTTTTTT.